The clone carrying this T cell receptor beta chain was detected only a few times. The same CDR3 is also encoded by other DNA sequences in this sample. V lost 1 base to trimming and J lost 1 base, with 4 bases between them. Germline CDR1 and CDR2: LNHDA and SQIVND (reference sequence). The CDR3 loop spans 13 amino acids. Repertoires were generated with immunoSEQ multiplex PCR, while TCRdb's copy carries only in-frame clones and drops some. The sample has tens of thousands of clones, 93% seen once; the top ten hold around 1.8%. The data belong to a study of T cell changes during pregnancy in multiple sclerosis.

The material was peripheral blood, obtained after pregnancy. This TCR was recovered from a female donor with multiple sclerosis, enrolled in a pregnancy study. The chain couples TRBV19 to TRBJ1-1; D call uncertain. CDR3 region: CASSIGQNTEAFF. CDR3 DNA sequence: TGTGCCAGTAGTATAGGGCAGAACACTGAAGCTTTCTTT.